The entry that follows covers one T cell receptor beta chain sequence. The data belong to a study of blood T cell repertoires in COVID-19. Study-level background: Italy, Spain and the United States were the sources of the convalescent and acute COVID-19 samples. Nucleic acid was either cDNA or gDNA, and it came from T cells, B-cell-depleted T cells, or PBMCs.

As originally analysed: Estimation of nucleated cell counts relied on the amplification of reference gene primers. TCRdb's copy holds only in-frame clones and misses some; the assay was immunoSEQ multiplex PCR. The DNA was the basis for D and trimming; V, J and clone size are from that table. Of over 90,000 clones in the sample, roughly 70% were seen once. V was clipped by 4 bases and J by 3 bases, with 16 bases between them. Germline V gives CDR1 SGHRS, CDR2 YFSETQ. The CDR3 spans 15 residues. The V call is TRBV5-1, the J call TRBJ1-1; weak D call: TRBD1 (5 bases). The sequencing sample was made of peripheral blood. The sequence was obtained from a man between 65 and 79 years old with COVID-19, enrolled during active disease. CDR3 coding DNA: TGCGCCAGCAGCGCCGGGCAGGGTGTCGACACTGAAGCTTTCTTT. Translation: CASSAGQGVDTEAFF.